These 8 T cell receptor beta chains share one sample of origin, sequenced in a study of CD4 T cells in relation to SARS-CoV-2 and coronaviruses. The table came from immunoSEQ multiplex PCR; TCRdb's copy has only in-frame clones and leaves some out. Altogether approximately 11,000 clones are present, approximately 74% being singletons, with the ten largest covering approximately 18%. Unexposed donor CD4+ T cells date from about 2011-2018, before the COVID-19 pandemic. Isolation of CD4+ T cells took place after nine to ten days in culture. Their cognate antigens are unknown. Sequencing used CD4+ T cells from PBMCs, cultured in vitro. These receptors were obtained from a human donor in good health.

This clone was seen only a few times. The chain employs TRBV4-1 and TRBJ2-2, with D perhaps being TRBD1 or TRBD2 (6 bases each). V lost 1 base and J 6 bases, leaving 18 bases between the germline ends. Germline V gene data show CDR1 as MGHRA and CDR2 as YSYEKL. CDR3 length: 17 residues. CDR3 protein: CASSQAAGGASAGELFF. For the CDR3, the DNA is TGCGCCAGCAGCCAAGCGGCCGGGGGCGCATCTGCCGGGGAGCTGTTTTTT.

The genes are TRBV14 and TRBJ2-1, with 12 bases fitting TRBD2. CDR3 length: 15 amino acids. Germline V lookup: CDR1 SGHDN, CDR2 FVKESK. The V segment lost 4 bases and the J segment 7 bases; nucleotides outside the gene matches: 5. Here the CDR3 DNA reads TGTGCCAGCAGCCGGACTAGCGGGAAGGAGAATGAGCAGTTCTTC. Its protein product is CASSRTSGKENEQFF.

CDR3 amino acids: CASSSLGFADEQYF. CDR3 DNA: TGTGCCAGCAGCTCCCTAGGGTTCGCTGACGAGCAGTACTTC. The chain joins TRBV7-3 to TRBJ2-7; D is unclear. The V and J ends lost 4 bases and 5 bases respectively, with 15 bases between them. CDR3 length equals 14 residues. In germline, CDR1 is SGHTA, CDR2 FQGTGA. Filled out from reference TRBV7-3 and TRBJ2-7, the complete variable domain reads GAGVSQTPSNKVTEKGKYVELRCDPISGHTALYWYRQSLGQGPEFLIYFQGTGAADDSGLPNDRFFAVRPEGSVSTLKIQRTERGDSAVYLCASSSLGFADEQYFGPGTRLTVT.

The V call is TRBV6-5, the J call TRBJ1-1; no definite D call. V shed 0 bases and J shed 5 bases, with 10 bases lying between them. This CDR3 spans 14 amino acids. Germline CDR1 reads MNHEY; CDR2 reads SVGAGI. The DNA for the CDR3 is TGTGCCAGCAGTTACTCGTCCCCGGAGACTGAAGCTTTCTTT. Encoded protein: CASSYSSPETEAFF.

This sequence joins TRBV19 and TRBJ2-2; 9 bases match TRBD1. The germline V gene has CDR1 LNHDA and CDR2 SQIVND (reference sequence). V was clipped by 10 bases and J by 6 bases; unmatched bases: 6. CDR3 size: 13 residues. CDR3: CATGTGYPGELFF. CDR3 sequence (DNA): TGTGCCACCGGGACAGGGTATCCCGGGGAGCTGTTTTTT.

This rearrangement joins TRBV5-1 to TRBJ2-2; the D is unclear. CDR3 length equals 14 residues. Trimming cost V 4 bases and J 5 bases, with 12 bases left between them. CDR1 is SGHRS, CDR2 YFSETQ, per germline. The CDR3: CASSAQVGTGELFF. The CDR3 nucleotides read TGCGCCAGCAGCGCGCAGGTGGGGACCGGGGAGCTGTTTTTT. The full variable domain, rest sourced from reference TRBV5-1 and TRBJ2-2, is KAGVTQTPRYLIKTRGQQVTLSCSPISGHRSVSWYQQTPGQGLQFLFEYFSETQRNKGNFPGRFSGRQFSNSRSEMNVSTLELGDSALYLCASSAQVGTGELFFGEGSRLTVL.

The chain couples TRBV6-5 to TRBJ2-7, with 7 positions matching TRBD1. The ends lost 9 bases at V and 0 bases at J; junction bases unmatched: 8. The CDR3 totals 14 residues. CDR1 is MNHEY and CDR2 is SVGAGI in the germline V gene. The CDR3 protein is CASPTGVGSYEQYF. The CDR3 DNA reads TGTGCCAGTCCCACAGGGGTCGGCTCCTACGAGCAGTACTTC.

The chain is built from TRBV3-1 (or the pseudogene TRBV3-2) and TRBJ2-3; no clear D gene. This CDR3 comprises 16 residues. In germline, CDR1 is LGHDT, CDR2 YNNKEL (reference sequence). V shed 4 bases and J shed 5 bases, with 19 bases lying between them. In DNA form, the CDR3 reads TGTGCCAGCAGCCGCCTATCGGGCCTAGAGAGAGATACGCAGTATTTT. Its translation: CASSRLSGLERDTQYF.